The clone carrying this TCR beta chain is large by share. Its antigen is unidentified. Adult allogeneic hematopoietic cell transplant recipients with steroid-refractory graft-versus-host disease were prospectively enrolled for research autopsy. This entry is derived from a study of tissue T cells after allogeneic stem cell transplantation. Using immunoSEQ multiplex PCR, the repertoire was profiled, and TCRdb retains in-frame clones only, with some absent. The sample has over 2,000 clones; roughly 70% are singletons. Germline CDR1 MRHNA, CDR2 SNTAGT. V lost 2 bases and J lost 3; bases outside the gene matches: 4. The length of the CDR3 is 15 residues. Study findings and constraints: TCR repertoires tracked anatomic similarity, regardless of disease or transplant status. Motif-based clustering found tissue-specific repertoire signatures shared across patients, though few clones were shared.

This chain connects TRBV6-4 to TRBJ2-3, with 8 nucleotides matching TRBD2. The receptor's source is an older male patient with steroid-refractory graft-versus-host disease after an allogeneic stem cell transplant. Some of the T cells may derive from the graft donor. The sample was ileal tissue, taken at autopsy. CDR3 region: CASSDGGLETDTQYF. In DNA form, the CDR3 reads TGTGCCAGCAGTGACGGGGGACTAGAAACAGATACGCAGTATTTT.